These T cell receptor beta chains were read from a single sample in a study of blood T cell repertoires in COVID-19. Assay used: immunoSEQ multiplex PCR; TCRdb lists only in-frame clones, some missing. The sample holds fewer than 300,000 clones, roughly 90% seen once. The material sequenced was peripheral blood. These receptor sequences come from a woman aged 30 to 39 with COVID-19, enrolled during active disease. CDR3s include the opening cysteine and the closing phenylalanine or tryptophan. Each record gives: D gene, clone size, V gene, J gene, CDR3 DNA, CDR3 protein. D genes are given only for firm matches. Clone size is stated in some rows and not others, as once, few, many or a class when expanded.

D: NA; size: NA; V: TRBV29-1; J: TRBJ1-2; DNA: TGCAGCGGCTTACAGGGAAGTGGCGGCTACACCTTC; CDR3: CSGLQGSGGYTF
D: TRBD2; size: NA; V: TRBV7-2; J: TRBJ2-2; DNA: TGTGCCAGCAGCTTAGGACTAGCGGGTGAGGGCGGGGAGCTGTTTTTT; CDR3: CASSLGLAGEGGELFF
D: NA; size: NA; V: TRBV18; J: TRBJ2-3; DNA: TGTGCCAGCTCACCTCGAGGAGGGAGCACAGATACGCAGTATTTT; CDR3: CASSPRGGSTDTQYF
D: TRBD1; size: NA; V: TRBV19; J: TRBJ2-3; DNA: TGTGCCAGTAGTGCAATGGACAGGGTGGGCACAGATACGCAGTATTTT; CDR3: CASSAMDRVGTDTQYF
D: TRBD1; size: once; V: TRBV7-3; J: TRBJ2-7; DNA: TGTGCCAGCAGCTTAACCGGGACAGCCATCTACGAGCAGTACTTC; CDR3: CASSLTGTAIYEQYF
D: NA; size: NA; V: TRBV27; J: TRBJ2-2; DNA: TGTGCCAGCAGTTCCAACGGGGAGCTGTTTTTT; CDR3: CASSSNGELFF
D: NA; size: NA; V: TRBV20-1; J: TRBJ1-2; DNA: TGCAGTGCTAGTGTCACGGAGAACTATGGCTACACCTTC; CDR3: CSASVTENYGYTF
D: TRBD2; size: NA; V: TRBV6-5; J: TRBJ2-7; DNA: TGTGCCAGCAGTCCCGGGGGAGGGCCGAACGAGCAGTACTTC; CDR3: CASSPGGGPNEQYF
D: NA; size: NA; V: TRBV7-9; J: TRBJ1-5; DNA: TGTGCCAGCAGCATGGGCGTTAATCAGCCCCAGCATTTT; CDR3: CASSMGVNQPQHF
D: NA; size: NA; V: TRBV28; J: TRBJ2-4; DNA: TGTGCCAGCAGTACCTTTTACAGGGAGGGCCTCAAAAACATTCAGTACTTC; CDR3: CASSTFYREGLKNIQYF
D: NA; size: NA; V: TRBV20-1; J: TRBJ1-3; DNA: TGCAGTGCTAGTATCGACAGCTCTGGAAACACCATATATTTT; CDR3: CSASIDSSGNTIYF
D: TRBD2; size: NA; V: TRBV28; J: TRBJ2-5; DNA: TGTGCCAGCAGTCGACCGCTAGCGGGAGGAAAAGAGACCCAGTACTTC; CDR3: CASSRPLAGGKETQYF
D: NA; size: NA; V: TRBV9; J: TRBJ2-7; DNA: TGTGCCAGCAGCTTCCAGGGGGGTGAGCAGTACTTC; CDR3: CASSFQGGEQYF
D: NA; size: NA; V: TRBV6-1; J: TRBJ1-2; DNA: TGTGCCAGCAGTGAAGGATTCCCACAACATGGCTACACCTTC; CDR3: CASSEGFPQHGYTF
D: NA; size: NA; V: TRBV2; J: TRBJ1-1; DNA: TGTGCCAGCAGTGAAGCGCGAGCTAACACTGAAGCTTTCTTT; CDR3: CASSEARANTEAFF
D: NA; size: NA; V: TRBV27; J: TRBJ1-6; DNA: TGTGCCAGCAGGGGGGCAGGTTATAATTCACCCCTCCACTTT; CDR3: CASRGAGYNSPLHF
D: NA; size: NA; V: TRBV3-1/TRBV3-2; J: TRBJ1-2; DNA: TGTGCCAGCAGCCCTAAGCTGGGGCATTATGGCTACACCTTC; CDR3: CASSPKLGHYGYTF
D: NA; size: NA; V: TRBV5-1; J: TRBJ2-3; DNA: TGCGCCAGCAGCTTGGGGTTAGCGGAGTACACAGATACGCAGTATTTT; CDR3: CASSLGLAEYTDTQYF
D: NA; size: NA; V: TRBV18; J: TRBJ2-1; DNA: TGTGCCAGCTCACCGCGCAGGGCGGATGAGCAGTTCTTC; CDR3: CASSPRRADEQFF
D: TRBD2; size: NA; V: TRBV5-1; J: TRBJ2-1; DNA: TGCGCCAGCAGCTTCCGGGACTACTACAATGAGCAGTTCTTC; CDR3: CASSFRDYYNEQFF
D: TRBD1; size: NA; V: TRBV29-1; J: TRBJ2-7; DNA: TGCAGCGCCCTAGGGACAGGGGCGCCCTACGAGCAGTACTTC; CDR3: CSALGTGAPYEQYF
D: NA; size: NA; V: TRBV29-1; J: TRBJ2-1; DNA: TGCAGCGTTGAAGAACTCGGCAATGAGCAGTTCTTC; CDR3: CSVEELGNEQFF
D: NA; size: NA; V: TRBV2; J: TRBJ2-1; DNA: TGTGCCAGCATCCCCCTTGGAGGGCACAATGAGCAGTTCTTC; CDR3: CASIPLGGHNEQFF
D: NA; size: NA; V: TRBV2; J: TRBJ2-2; DNA: TGTGCCAGCAGGGCCACTAGTGCCGGGGAGCTGTTTTTT; CDR3: CASRATSAGELFF
D: NA; size: NA; V: TRBV6-5; J: TRBJ2-7; DNA: TGTGCCAGCAATTTGCGCCCCGGGAGTGCCTACGAGCAGTACTTC; CDR3: CASNLRPGSAYEQYF
D: TRBD2; size: NA; V: TRBV7-2; J: TRBJ2-7; DNA: TGTGCCAGCAGGCTAGCGGGGTTCTACGAGCAGTACTTC; CDR3: CASRLAGFYEQYF
D: NA; size: NA; V: TRBV11-2; J: TRBJ2-1; DNA: TGTGCCAGCAGTCAGAGTACCGACAGCTACAATGAGCAGTTCTTC; CDR3: CASSQSTDSYNEQFF
D: NA; size: NA; V: TRBV6-5; J: TRBJ2-5; DNA: TGTGCCAGCAGTTCCACTAGGATTAAGGAGACCCAGTACTTC; CDR3: CASSSTRIKETQYF
D: NA; size: once; V: TRBV6-5; J: TRBJ1-3; DNA: TGTGCCAGCAGCATCGGACAGACCTCTGGAAACACCATATATTTT; CDR3: CASSIGQTSGNTIYF
D: NA; size: once; V: TRBV30; J: TRBJ1-1; DNA: TGTGCCTGGAGTGAGGAGACTGAAGCTTTCTTT; CDR3: CAWSEETEAFF
D: TRBD1; size: NA; V: TRBV3-1/TRBV3-2; J: TRBJ1-2; DNA: TGTGCCAGCAGCCAAGTGGGGGACAGGGTCCCCTACTATGGCTACACCTTC; CDR3: CASSQVGDRVPYYGYTF
D: NA; size: NA; V: TRBV4-1; J: TRBJ1-1; DNA: TGCGCCAGCAGCCAAGTCGGCCTCGGGGGAACTGAAGCTTTCTTT; CDR3: CASSQVGLGGTEAFF
D: NA; size: NA; V: TRBV19; J: TRBJ1-1; DNA: TGTGCCAGTCTGAGGGTGGGCATGAACACTGAAGCTTTCTTT; CDR3: CASLRVGMNTEAFF
D: NA; size: few; V: TRBV6-1; J: TRBJ1-2; DNA: TGTGCCAGCAGTGAAGACTACCAATCCTATGGCTACACCTTC; CDR3: CASSEDYQSYGYTF
D: NA; size: NA; V: TRBV29-1; J: TRBJ1-2; DNA: TGCAGCGTTGAAGAAACAGTTAACTATGGCTACACCTTC; CDR3: CSVEETVNYGYTF
D: NA; size: NA; V: TRBV30; J: TRBJ1-1; DNA: TGTGCCTGGAGTGTCTCCCGGGGGGACACTGAAGCTTTCTTT; CDR3: CAWSVSRGDTEAFF
D: TRBD1; size: NA; V: TRBV28; J: TRBJ1-1; DNA: TGTGCCAGCAGTCCCCGGGGGACAGGGGAGAACACTGAAGCTTTCTTT; CDR3: CASSPRGTGENTEAFF
D: NA; size: NA; V: TRBV24-1; J: TRBJ2-5; DNA: TGTGCCACCAGCGGTGGACTGGGAGAGACCCAGTACTTC; CDR3: CATSGGLGETQYF